This TCR beta chain was sequenced in a study of blood T cell repertoires in COVID-19. Only in-frame clones appear in the TCRdb table, and some are missing; sequencing was by immunoSEQ multiplex PCR. The sample yields 150,000 or so clones, roughly 84% seen once. The cohort comprised adults aged roughly 18 to 95 years residing in 20 to 30 US areas. The CDR3 loop spans 13 amino acids. Germline V lookup: CDR1 MNHEY, CDR2 SVGAGI. V shed 0 bases and J shed 7 bases, with 7 bases lying between them. This sequence joins TRBV6-5 and TRBJ2-4, with D tentatively TRBD2 (6 bases). This clonotype was sampled from a man in his 60s who had recovered from COVID-19. The specimen was PBMCs or T cells enriched from blood (not recorded which). In DNA, the CDR3 is TGTGCCAGCAGTTACTCGCGGGACAACATTCAGTACTTC. It codes for CASSYSRDNIQYF.